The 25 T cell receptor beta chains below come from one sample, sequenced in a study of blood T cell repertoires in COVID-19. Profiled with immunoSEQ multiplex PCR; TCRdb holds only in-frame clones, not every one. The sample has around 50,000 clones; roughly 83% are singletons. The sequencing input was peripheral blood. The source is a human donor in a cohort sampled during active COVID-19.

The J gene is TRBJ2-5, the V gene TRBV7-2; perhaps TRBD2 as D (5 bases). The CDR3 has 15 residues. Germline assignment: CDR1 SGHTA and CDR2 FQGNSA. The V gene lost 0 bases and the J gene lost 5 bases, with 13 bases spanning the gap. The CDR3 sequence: CASSLARGNFETQYF. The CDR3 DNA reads TGTGCCAGCAGCTTAGCCCGGGGTAATTTCGAGACCCAGTACTTC.

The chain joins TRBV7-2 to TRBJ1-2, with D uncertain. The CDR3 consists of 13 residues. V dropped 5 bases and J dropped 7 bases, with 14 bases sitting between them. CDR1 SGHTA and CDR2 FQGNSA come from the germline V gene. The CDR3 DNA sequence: TGTGCCAGCAGCCCAAGCGGGGTTGGTGGCTACACCTTC. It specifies CASSPSGVGGYTF.

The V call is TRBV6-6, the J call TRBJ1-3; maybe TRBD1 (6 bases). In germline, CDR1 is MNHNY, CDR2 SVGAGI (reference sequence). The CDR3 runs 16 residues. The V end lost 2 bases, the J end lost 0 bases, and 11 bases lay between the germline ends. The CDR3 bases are TGTGCCAGCAGTTACAGGGACACCCCCTCTGGAAACACCATATATTTT. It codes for CASSYRDTPSGNTIYF.

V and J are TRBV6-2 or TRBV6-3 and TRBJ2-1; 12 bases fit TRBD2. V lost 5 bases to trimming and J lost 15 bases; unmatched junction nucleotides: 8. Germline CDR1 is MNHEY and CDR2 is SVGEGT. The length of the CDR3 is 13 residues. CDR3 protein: CASSASSGGARFF. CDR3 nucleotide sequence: TGTGCCAGCAGTGCCTCTAGCGGGGGGGCCCGGTTCTTC.

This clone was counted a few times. The DNA of the CDR3 is TGTGCCAGCAGCCCGGGGACAGGGGGATCCTACAATGAGCAGTTCTTC. Its protein is CASSPGTGGSYNEQFF. The V and J genes are TRBV5-6 and TRBJ2-1; 11 bases match TRBD1. Germline values: CDR1 SGHDT, CDR2 YYEEEE. The ends lost 4 bases at V and 1 base at J; junction bases unmatched: 4. This CDR3 has 16 amino acids.

CDR3 nucleotide sequence: TGCGCCAGCATGTTTGGGCAGGGTGGGGGACTGATCGAAGCTTTCTTT. This sequence encodes CASMFGQGGGLIEAFF. The chain combines TRBV5-1 with TRBJ1-1; a possible D gene is TRBD1 (5 bases). Trimming stripped 6 bases from V and 8 bases from J, with 26 bases between. There are 16 residues in the CDR3. Germline V lookup: CDR1 SGHRS, CDR2 YFSETQ.

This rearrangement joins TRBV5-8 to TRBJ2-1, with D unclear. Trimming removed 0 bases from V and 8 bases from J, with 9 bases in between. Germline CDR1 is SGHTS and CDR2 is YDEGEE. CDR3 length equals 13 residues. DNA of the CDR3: TGTGCCAGCAGCTTGGAGCAGGCCGATGAGCAGTTCTTC. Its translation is CASSLEQADEQFF.

Here the CDR3 reads CASSLLASGETQYF. The CDR3 DNA sequence: TGCGCCAGCAGCTTGTTGGCCTCGGGGGAGACCCAGTACTTC. This sequence joins TRBV5-1 and TRBJ2-5; a possible D gene is TRBD2 (5 bases). With 1 base removed from V and 5 bases from J, the gap between germline ends came to 12 bases. CDR1 and CDR2 (germline): SGHRS, YFSETQ. The CDR3 extends over 14 amino acids.

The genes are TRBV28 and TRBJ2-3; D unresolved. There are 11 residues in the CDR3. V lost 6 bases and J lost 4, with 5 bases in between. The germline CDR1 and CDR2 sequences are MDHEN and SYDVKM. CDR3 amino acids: CASSPSDTQYF. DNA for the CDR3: TGTGCCAGCAGCCCATCAGATACGCAGTATTTT.

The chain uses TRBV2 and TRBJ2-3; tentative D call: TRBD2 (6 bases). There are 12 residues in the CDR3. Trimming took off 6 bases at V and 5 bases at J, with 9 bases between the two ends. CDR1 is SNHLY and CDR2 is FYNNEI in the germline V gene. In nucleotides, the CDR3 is TGTGCCAGCAGGGGGGGTGGAGATACGCAGTATTTT. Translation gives CASRGGGDTQYF.

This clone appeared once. CDR3 amino acids: CASSLGAGEQETQYF. CDR3 DNA sequence: TGTGCCAGCAGCCTAGGGGCGGGGGAGCAAGAGACCCAGTACTTC. The genes are TRBV3-1 (or the pseudogene TRBV3-2) and TRBJ2-5; 7 positions agree with TRBD2. Unmatched junction bases numbered 7, after V lost 4 bases and J lost 2 bases. CDR1 is LGHDT, CDR2 YNNKEL, per germline (reference sequence). This CDR3 has 15 residues.

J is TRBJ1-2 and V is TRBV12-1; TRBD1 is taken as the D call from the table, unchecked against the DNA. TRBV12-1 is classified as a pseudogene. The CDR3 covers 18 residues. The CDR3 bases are TGTGCCAGCAGCCTGGCCGGGTGGGGCAGGGGGTACTTGGAGGGCTACACCTTC. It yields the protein CASSLAGWGRGYLEGYTF.

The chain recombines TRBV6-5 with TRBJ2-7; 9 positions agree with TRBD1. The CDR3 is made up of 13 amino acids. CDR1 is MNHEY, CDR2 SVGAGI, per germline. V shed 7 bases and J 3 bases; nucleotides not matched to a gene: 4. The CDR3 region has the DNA TGTGCCAGCATCGGGACAGGGTTCTACGAGCAGTACTTC. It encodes CASIGTGFYEQYF.

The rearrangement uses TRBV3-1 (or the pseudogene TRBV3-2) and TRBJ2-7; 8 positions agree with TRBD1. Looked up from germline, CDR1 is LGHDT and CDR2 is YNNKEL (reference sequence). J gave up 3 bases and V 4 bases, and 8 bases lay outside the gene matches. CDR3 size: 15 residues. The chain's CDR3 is CASSPTWGQVYEQYF. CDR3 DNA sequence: TGTGCCAGCAGCCCGACATGGGGACAGGTCTACGAGCAGTACTTC.

This CDR3 reads CASSHPRGDSSVTGELFF. The CDR3, as DNA: TGTGCCAGCAGCCACCCGCGGGGGGACTCGTCCGTCACCGGGGAGCTGTTTTTT. This rearrangement joins TRBV7-8 to TRBJ2-2; the match to TRBD2 covers 8 bases. CDR3 length: 18 amino acids. Trimming cost V 5 bases and J 4 bases; bases outside gene matches: 15. Germline V CDR1 and CDR2: SGHVS, FQNEAQ. Combining the CDR3 with reference TRBV7-8 and TRBJ2-2 gives the whole variable domain GAGVSQSPRYKVAKRGQDVALRCDPISGHVSLFWYQQALGQGPEFLTYFQNEAQLDKSGLPSDRFFAERPEGSVSTLKIQRTQQEDSAVYLCASSHPRGDSSVTGELFFGEGSRLTVL.

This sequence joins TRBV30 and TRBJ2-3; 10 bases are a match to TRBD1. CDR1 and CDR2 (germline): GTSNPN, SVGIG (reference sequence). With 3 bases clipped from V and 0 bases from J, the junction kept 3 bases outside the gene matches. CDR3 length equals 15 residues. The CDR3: CAWSGTGVSTDTQYF. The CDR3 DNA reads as TGTGCCTGGAGCGGGACAGGGGTCAGCACAGATACGCAGTATTTT. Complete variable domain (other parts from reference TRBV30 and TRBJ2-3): SQTIHQWPATLVQPVGSPLSLECTVEGTSNPNLYWYRQAAGRGLQLLFYSVGIGQISSEVPQNLSASRPQDRQFILSSKKLLLSDSGFYLCAWSGTGVSTDTQYFGPGTRLTVL.

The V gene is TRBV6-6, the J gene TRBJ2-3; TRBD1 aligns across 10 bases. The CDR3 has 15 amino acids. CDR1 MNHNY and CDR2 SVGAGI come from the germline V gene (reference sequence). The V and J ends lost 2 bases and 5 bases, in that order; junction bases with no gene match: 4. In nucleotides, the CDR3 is TGTGCCAGCAGTTACGGGACAGGGGCTGGAGATACGCAGTATTTT. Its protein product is CASSYGTGAGDTQYF.

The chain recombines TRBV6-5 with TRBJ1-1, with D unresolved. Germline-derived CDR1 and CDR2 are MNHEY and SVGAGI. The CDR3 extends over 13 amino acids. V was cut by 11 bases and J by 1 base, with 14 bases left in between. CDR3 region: CAPMRARNTEAFF. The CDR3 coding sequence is TGTGCCCCCATGAGGGCGCGGAACACTGAAGCTTTCTTT.

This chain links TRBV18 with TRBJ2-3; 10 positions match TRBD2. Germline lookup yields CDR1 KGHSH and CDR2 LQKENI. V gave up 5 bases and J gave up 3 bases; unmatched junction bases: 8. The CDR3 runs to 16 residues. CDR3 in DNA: TGTGCCAGCTCAGAGACAAAGCGGGGGGGGACAGATACGCAGTATTTT. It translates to CASSETKRGGTDTQYF.

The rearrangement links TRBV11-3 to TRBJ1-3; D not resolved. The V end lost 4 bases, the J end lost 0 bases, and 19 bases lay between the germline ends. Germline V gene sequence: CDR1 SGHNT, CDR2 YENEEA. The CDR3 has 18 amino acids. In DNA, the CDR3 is TGTGCCAGCAGCTCCGCCCCATACGGGTCCCGCTCTGGAAACACCATATATTTT. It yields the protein CASSSAPYGSRSGNTIYF.

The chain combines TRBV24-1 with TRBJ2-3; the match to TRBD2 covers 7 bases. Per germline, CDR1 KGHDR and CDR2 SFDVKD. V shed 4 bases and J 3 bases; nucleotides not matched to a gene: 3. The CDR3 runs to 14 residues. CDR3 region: CATSDPGGTDTQYF. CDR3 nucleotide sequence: TGTGCCACCAGTGACCCCGGGGGGACAGATACGCAGTATTTT.

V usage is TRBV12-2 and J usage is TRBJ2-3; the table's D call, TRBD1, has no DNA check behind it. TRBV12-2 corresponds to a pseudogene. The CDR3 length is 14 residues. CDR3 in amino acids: CASRFTWLSDTQYF. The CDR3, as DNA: TGTGCAAGTCGCTTTACCTGGCTTTCAGATACGCAGTATTTT.

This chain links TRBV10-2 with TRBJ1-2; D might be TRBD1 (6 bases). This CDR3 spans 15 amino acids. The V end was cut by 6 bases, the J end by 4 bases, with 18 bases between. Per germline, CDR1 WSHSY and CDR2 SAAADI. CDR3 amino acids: CASSVQGLKIYGYTF. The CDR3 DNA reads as TGCGCCAGCAGCGTACAGGGTCTTAAGATCTATGGCTACACCTTC.

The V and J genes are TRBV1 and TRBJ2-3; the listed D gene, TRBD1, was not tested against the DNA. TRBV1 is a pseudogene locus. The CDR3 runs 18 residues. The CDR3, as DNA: TGCACCAGCAGCCGGGGACAGGGGGCCCCCATGTCCCTTTCTATGCAGTATTTT. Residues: CTSSRGQGAPMSLSMQYF.

The DNA of the CDR3 is TGTGCCAGCAGCTTAAGTATTGTAGAGGAATATGGCTACACCTTC. Encoded protein: CASSLSIVEEYGYTF. The chain joins TRBV11-2 to TRBJ1-2; D not certain. There are 15 residues in the CDR3. The ends were cut back, 2 bases at V and 5 bases at J, with 15 bases in the middle. The germline CDR1 and CDR2 sequences are SGHAT and FQNNGV.